What follows are 5 T cell receptor beta chains derived from one specimen sequenced in a study of T-cell reconstitution after alpha-beta-depleted transplantation in children. Unique molecular identifiers were incorporated into the prepared TCRbeta library. TCRdb processed the PCR reads anew with MiXCR; each CDR3 protein has one entry. The sample has fewer than 750,000 distinct CDR3 sequences, over 20% seen once. The material sequenced was PBMCs, taken before TCRalphabeta/CD19-depleted stem cell transplant. The receptors originated from a boy less than two years old with Wiskott-Aldrich syndrome, due to receive a stem cell transplant.

The gene calls are TRBV12-3 or TRBV12-4 and TRBJ2-3; TRBD2 matches 8 bases. This CDR3 has 15 amino acids. After removal of 1 base from V and 2 bases from J, the junction contained 2 bases not matched to a gene. CDR3 DNA: TGTGCCAGCAGTTTAGACGGGAGGGACACAGATACGCAGTATTTT. This codes for CASSLDGRDTDTQYF.

This clonotype was found a few times. This chain joins TRBV29-1 and TRBJ1-1; unclear D gene. V was shortened by 5 bases and J by 4 bases, with 11 bases between the two germline ends. The germline gives CDR1 SQVTM, CDR2 ANQGSEA. The CDR3 runs 12 residues. This chain's CDR3 is CSVLPQITEAFF. The CDR3 DNA follows: TGCAGCGTTCTTCCCCAGATCACTGAAGCTTTCTTT.

This clonotype was detected a few times. This chain links TRBV6-5 with TRBJ2-1; 10 bases agree with TRBD2. This CDR3 is built from 16 residues. The V and J ends lost 7 bases and 4 bases, in that order; junction bases with no gene match: 10. The V gene's germline CDR1 is MNHEY and CDR2 SVGAGI. CDR3 nucleotides: TGTGCCAGCAATTCTTTAGGGACTAGCGCTTACAATGAGCAGTTCTTC. It encodes CASNSLGTSAYNEQFF.

This clonotype came up a few times. V is TRBV20-1 and J is TRBJ2-1, with 8 bases identical to TRBD2. CDR3 length: 17 residues. After removal of 0 bases from V and 7 bases from J, the junction contained 14 bases not matched to a gene. Germline assignment: CDR1 DFQATT and CDR2 SNEGSKA (reference sequence). CDR3 DNA: TGCAGTGCTAGAGATCGAGGGGCTAGCGGGCCTACGAATGAGCAGTTCTTC. Translation gives CSARDRGASGPTNEQFF.

The chain links TRBV27 to TRBJ1-4; D remains ambiguous. Germline V gene data show CDR1 as MNHEY and CDR2 as SMNVEV (reference sequence). Trimming took 0 bases from V and 8 from J, leaving 10 bases between them. The CDR3 is 14 amino acids. The DNA of the CDR3 is TGTGCCAGCAGTTTATCGGGATGGGGAGAAAAACTGTTTTTT. Its protein product is CASSLSGWGEKLFF. Supplemented by reference TRBV27 and TRBJ1-4, the full variable domain reads EAQVTQNPRYLITVTGKKLTVTCSQNMNHEYMSWYRQDPGLGLRQIYYSMNVEVTDKGDVPEGYKVSRKEKRNFPLILESPSPNQTSLYFCASSLSGWGEKLFFGSGTQLSVL.